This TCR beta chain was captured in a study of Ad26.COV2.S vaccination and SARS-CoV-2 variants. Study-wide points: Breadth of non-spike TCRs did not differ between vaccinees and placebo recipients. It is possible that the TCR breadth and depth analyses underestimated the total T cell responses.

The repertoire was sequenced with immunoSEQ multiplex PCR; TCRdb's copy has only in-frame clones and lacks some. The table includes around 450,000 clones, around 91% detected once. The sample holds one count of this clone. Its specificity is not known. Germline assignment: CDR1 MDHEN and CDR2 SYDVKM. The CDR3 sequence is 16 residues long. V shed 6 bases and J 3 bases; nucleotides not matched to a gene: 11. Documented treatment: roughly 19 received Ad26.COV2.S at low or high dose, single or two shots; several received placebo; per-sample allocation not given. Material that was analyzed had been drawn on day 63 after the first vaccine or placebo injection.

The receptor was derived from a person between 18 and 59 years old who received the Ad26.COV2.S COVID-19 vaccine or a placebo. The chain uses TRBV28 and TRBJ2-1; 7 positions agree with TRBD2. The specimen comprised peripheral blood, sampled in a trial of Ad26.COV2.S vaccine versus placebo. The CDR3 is CASRTSGRDYYNEQFF. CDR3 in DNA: TGTGCCAGCAGGACCTCAGGGAGGGACTACTACAATGAGCAGTTCTTC. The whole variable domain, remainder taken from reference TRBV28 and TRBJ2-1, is DVKVTQSSRYLVKRTGEKVFLECVQDMDHENMFWYRQDPGLGLRLIYFSYDVKMKEKGDIPEGYSVSREKKERFSLILESASTNQTSMYLCASRTSGRDYYNEQFFGPGTRLTVL.